The source of this T cell receptor (beta chain) is a study of control samples from healthy donors and cancer patients. This CDR3 contains 15 residues. V shed 6 bases and J shed 2 bases, with 13 bases lying between them. Germline values: CDR1 KGHSH, CDR2 LQKENI. Some clones are missing from TCRdb's copy, which holds only in-frame ones; the method was immunoSEQ multiplex PCR. The top ten hold under 9% of the sample, which has approximately 140,000 clones, roughly 91% seen once. The source material was PBMCs. The receptor comes from a man aged 50 or older with head and neck cancer. V gene TRBV18 combines with J gene TRBJ2-2, with D unclear. CDR3 loop: CASSQTPGNTGELFF. The CDR3 DNA follows: TGTGCCAGCTCCCAAACCCCAGGCAACACCGGGGAGCTGTTTTTT.